This TCR beta chain originates from a study of blood T cells in healthy people across ages. Primed by a sample-barcoded 5' primer and a J-beta primer mix, a second PCR proceeded for about 6 to 11 cycles. Using its own MiXCR run on the 5' RACE reads, TCRdb lists one record per CDR3 protein. This sample has some 1.1 million distinct CDR3 sequences, with roughly two fifths found just once. The sequence was collected from a man between 18 and 35 years old in good health. The sequenced sample was blood.

The CDR3 reads CAVRAYHYGYTF. The DNA of the CDR3 is TGTGCCGTTCGGGCGTACCACTATGGCTACACCTTC. The chain links TRBV6-6 to TRBJ1-2; no definite D call. The CDR3 runs to 12 residues. The ends were cut back, 11 bases at V and 3 bases at J, with 13 bases in the middle. Looked up from germline, CDR1 is MNHNY and CDR2 is SVGAGI (reference sequence).